This T cell receptor (beta chain) was captured by sequencing in a study of OX40 agonist ivuxolimab in advanced cancers. About the research overall: People in dose escalation had one of these cancers: hepatocellular carcinoma, melanoma, renal cell or head and neck cancer. Notes on the study in general: CD8+ T cells were the subset that, on average, had more expanded clones than CD4+.

A word on this clone: The antigen is unknown.

Sequenced by immunoSEQ multiplex PCR; TCRdb stores in-frame clones only, minus some. The table includes about 61,000 clones, under 90% detected once. Trimming took 3 bases from V and 4 from J; bases not matched to a gene: 10. The CDR3 length is 16 residues. Germline assignment: CDR1 SGHRS and CDR2 YFSETQ. The sequence was obtained from an adult with an advanced solid tumor such as melanoma, head and neck, liver or kidney cancer. This chain uses TRBV5-1 with TRBJ2-5; 9 bases are a match to TRBD1. The sample was CD4+ or CD8+ T cells sorted from blood, taken in a trial of the OX40 agonist ivuxolimab. This CDR3 is CASSSGRDRVAETQYF. DNA of the CDR3: TGCGCCAGCAGCTCAGGCCGGGACAGGGTAGCAGAGACCCAGTACTTC.